This T cell receptor beta chain was profiled in a study of blood T cell repertoires in COVID-19. Study as a whole: Material from acute and convalescent COVID-19 was sourced from the United States, Italy and Spain. Sources were T cells, B-cell-depleted T cells, or PBMCs; the material itself was cDNA or gDNA.

The germline gives CDR1 MNHEY, CDR2 SMNVEV (reference sequence). Trimming took 0 bases from V and 8 from J, leaving 16 bases between them. The CDR3 sequence is 15 residues long. Assay: immunoSEQ multiplex PCR; the TCRdb copy retains only in-frame clones and omits some. The sample shows 250,000 to 300,000 clones, around 90% of them seen only once. The study drew participants aged roughly 18 to 89 years from 20 to 30 US areas. Participants had their cohort set by participant-reported clinical history. The J gene is TRBJ2-5, the V gene TRBV27, with D tentatively TRBD2 (6 bases). Specimen: PBMCs or T cells enriched from blood (not recorded which). This clonotype originated in a human donor in a cohort exposed to, infected with or recovered from COVID-19 (not recorded which). The donor label of this sample is uncertain. The DNA of the CDR3 is TGTGCCAGCAGTTTATCGGCTAGCGCTAAGAGAACCCAGTACTTC. This codes for CASSLSASAKRTQYF.